This T cell receptor beta chain was sequenced in a study of T cells in women clearing cervical HPV infection (dated by TCRdb to the late 2010s). Background on the whole study: Cases were 25 women with histologically confirmed HPV16-related CIN3 or worse, including a couple of invasive cancers. The controls were 25 to 30 women whose single incident HPV16 infection cleared within 12 months with no development of precancer or cancer. Case blood was taken at the visit when the lesion was first identified, whereas control blood was taken when infection was no longer detected. For cases, a median interval of 149 days, with an interquartile range of roughly 85 to 220 days, was observed between lesion detection and blood sampling. Since HLA typing was available for only a few women, HLA type could not be ruled out as a confounder. An exploratory proof-of-principle case-control study, nested within the Guanacaste HPV Natural History Study in Costa Rica, was conducted to compare TCR repertoires across cervical HPV16 outcomes. Cases and controls were matched on year of sample collection and on age within five years. Cases had a median age of approximately 35 years and controls had a median age of around 40, with no significant differences in baseline characteristics. The parent cohort enrolled roughly 9,400 women aged 18 or older in Guanacaste, Costa Rica, in about 1992 to 1995 and followed the women for around seven years. Five blinded duplicates per group were added as quality controls, so that 60 or so samples were obtained: around 50 participants and roughly ten replicates. Beyond this particular receptor, the publication reports: Lower TRBV6-7 relative abundance was observed in cases than in controls (around 0.1% versus 0.15%; Bonferroni P = 0.0008). By combining richness with V gene abundances, random forest classifiers separated cases from controls with an estimated AUC of 0.75 to 0.85. Because the number of T cells per sample was unknown, the richness differences could reflect varying T-cell content rather than repertoire biology. The cross-sectional design could not show whether associations preceded infection or resulted from it; effector/memory subsets and HPV-specific T cells were not isolated. TCR repertoire richness was significantly higher in CIN3+ cases than in controls across sequencing depths, while evenness did not differ.

As for this clone: Its target antigen remains unknown. The read terminates 3 residues ahead of where the CDR3 ends, so the germline J gene completes it.

From its cysteine to its phenylalanine, the CDR3 spans 12 amino acids. The DNA has 27 bases, all within the CDR3, and is read from base 1. From the germline V gene, CDR1 is SNHLY and CDR2 is FYNNEI. Using the immunoSEQ assay, multiplex PCR amplified TCR beta CDR3 regions from an average of roughly 1,100 ng of genomic DNA per sample. The assay corrected primer bias using a complete synthetic TCR repertoire to establish an amplification baseline. Amplicons were sequenced on the Illumina platform. The original pipeline was this. Sequences were error-corrected by clustering with frequency ratios and a modified nearest-neighbor algorithm, then analyzed in the immunoSEQ Analyzer with IMGT gene definitions. TCR richness and evenness were averaged over 20 rarefaction repeats at each rarefaction depth, excluding samples with fewer sequences than the depth. Relative abundances of V, D and J genes were compared between groups using Wilcoxon rank sum tests, with FDR correction applied. An intraclass correlation of 90% to 97% for TCR richness and an average of around 80% across 65 to 70 gene segments were obtained from the blinded duplicates. The table was pulled from immuneACCESS by TCRdb, which kept in-frame rearrangements only. Such tables lose some clones; where checked, under half of the loss comes from unresolved V genes, and the rest has no known cause. Clone size and V and J calls were adopted from that table, with D and trimming inferred from the DNA. Per the sample table, the count is nearly 35,000 clones. The ten top clones hold 1.6% of the sample.

Every participant had a single incident cervical HPV16 infection, and women with prevalent HPV16 infections were excluded. Cervical HPV DNA was detected with MY09/MY11 PCR, and genotyping was done with dot-blot hybridization. Fifteen mL of heparinized blood were centrifuged, and the buffy coat was aliquoted, frozen at -30°C, then stored at -80°C. QIAGEN kits were used to extract genomic DNA from the buffy coat specimens. What was sequenced was blood buffy coat. This clonotype was obtained from a woman aged 18 to 69 with a cervical HPV16 infection that either progressed to CIN3+ or cleared (not recorded which). The V and J genes are TRBV2 and TRBJ1-2; a tentative D call is TRBD1 (6 bases match). The CDR3 protein sequence reads: CASSLQGGGYTF. The CDR3 DNA, read in part, is TGTGCCAGCAGTCTACAAGGGGGAGGC.